A single sample gave rise to the 11 T cell receptor beta chains below, sequenced in a study of blood T cell repertoires in COVID-19. The protocol was immunoSEQ multiplex PCR, while the TCRdb copy is restricted to in-frame clones and leaves out a portion. The sample lists roughly 170,000 clones, under 85% occurring once. Sequenced sample: peripheral blood. Every receptor here comes from a man aged 55 to 70 who had recovered from COVID-19.

The chain is built from TRBV11-2 and TRBJ2-5; D possibly corresponds to TRBD1 (5 bases). In germline, CDR1 is SGHAT, CDR2 FQNNGV. Deletions cut 4 bases from V and 3 bases from J, with 6 bases between. The CDR3 extends over 12 amino acids. The CDR3 DNA is TGTGCCAGCAGCTCAGGGAAAGAGACCCAGTACTTC. Translation gives CASSSGKETQYF.

The chain employs TRBV3-1 (or the pseudogene TRBV3-2) and TRBJ1-2, with a possible D match to TRBD1 (6 bases). Trimming stripped 1 base from V and 4 bases from J, with 10 bases between. The CDR3 extends over 14 amino acids. Germline V gene sequence: CDR1 LGHDT, CDR2 YNNKEL (reference sequence). As DNA, the CDR3 is TGTGCCAGCAGCCAAGGCGGACAGCTCTATGGCTACACCTTC. This sequence encodes CASSQGGQLYGYTF.

The rearrangement uses TRBV5-1 and TRBJ1-5; 10 nucleotides agree with TRBD1. The CDR3 has 13 amino acids. V dropped 0 bases and J dropped 11; count of bases not matched to a gene: 2. CDR1 and CDR2 (germline): SGHRS, YFSETQ. CDR3 amino acids: CASSLGDRGAQHF. Written as DNA, the CDR3 is TGCGCCAGCAGCTTGGGGGACAGGGGAGCCCAGCATTTT.

The chain has TRBV21-1 and TRBJ1-5. TRBV21-1 has pseudogene status. The length of the CDR3 is 12 residues. CDR3: CASSNGGQPQHF. CDR3 nucleotides: TGTGCCAGCAGCAATGGAGGTCAGCCCCAGCATTTT.

The gene calls are TRBV7-2 and TRBJ1-1; tentatively, D is TRBD1 (6 bases). Between the trimmed V and J ends, which lost 5 bases and 0 bases, there was a span of 13 bases. This CDR3 spans 15 amino acids. Germline CDR1 SGHTA, CDR2 FQGNSA. CDR3 nucleotide sequence: TGTGCCAGCAGCCCACAGGGATTTCTGAACACTGAAGCTTTCTTT. Its protein is CASSPQGFLNTEAFF.

This clone was recorded once. This chain connects TRBV7-9 to TRBJ2-4; D perhaps matches TRBD2 (6 bases). In germline, CDR1 is SEHNR, CDR2 FQNEAQ (reference sequence). There are 17 residues in the CDR3. V was shortened by 4 bases and J by 0 bases, with 16 bases between the two germline ends. CDR3: CASSSLSGTQAKNIQYF. The DNA for the CDR3 is TGTGCCAGCAGCTCCCTCTCGGGGACTCAAGCCAAAAACATTCAGTACTTC.

The rearrangement links TRBV7-9 to TRBJ1-2; D unresolved. Between the trimmed V and J ends, which lost 0 bases and 6 bases, there was a span of 11 bases. The CDR3 runs to 14 residues. Germline lookup yields CDR1 SEHNR and CDR2 FQNEAQ (reference sequence). The CDR3 DNA reads TGTGCCAGCAGCTTAGCGCCGGGGTTCCATGGCTACACCTTC. It codes for CASSLAPGFHGYTF.

The chain employs TRBV4-1 and TRBJ2-1; D is perhaps TRBD1 (5 bases). There are 16 residues in the CDR3. The germline V and J ends were trimmed by 1 base and 4 bases, with 14 bases remaining between them. The germline V gene encodes CDR1 MGHRA and CDR2 YSYEKL. In DNA form, the CDR3 reads TGCGCCAGCAGCCAAGGGCTGTGGCAGGGTTACAATGAGCAGTTCTTC. Encoded protein: CASSQGLWQGYNEQFF.

This chain links TRBV12-3 or TRBV12-4 with TRBJ2-5; the D gene is possibly TRBD1 (6 bases). This CDR3 spans 13 amino acids. V was pared by 5 bases and J by 2 bases, with 9 bases between. CDR3 sequence: CASSMTGQETQYF. The CDR3 DNA is TGTGCCAGCAGTATGACAGGACAAGAGACCCAGTACTTC.

The V and J genes are TRBV2 and TRBJ1-5; no firm D call. The germline CDR1 and CDR2 sequences are SNHLY and FYNNEI. CDR3 length equals 14 residues. V lost 2 bases and J 4 bases, leaving 9 bases between the germline ends. CDR3 sequence: CASSEWALNQPQHF. CDR3 coding DNA: TGTGCCAGCAGTGAATGGGCTCTTAATCAGCCCCAGCATTTT.

V gene TRBV7-2 combines with J gene TRBJ1-4; D not resolved. The CDR3 contains 13 residues. Trimming shortened V by 0 bases and J by 6 bases, and 5 bases separated the two germline ends. Germline CDR1 and CDR2: SGHTA and FQGNSA. The CDR3 DNA is TGTGCCAGCAGCTTAGCTCGCGATGAAAAACTGTTTTTT. Translation gives CASSLARDEKLFF.